This T cell receptor (beta chain) was identified during a study of blood T cell repertoires in COVID-19. On the study more broadly: Sites across the United States, Italy and Spain contributed samples from acute and convalescent COVID-19. PBMCs, B-cell-depleted T cells, or T cells provided the cDNA or gDNA that made up the material.

Assignments of participants to cohorts depended upon their own reported clinical history. CDR3 length equals 13 residues. Trimming removed 1 base from V and 3 bases from J, with 7 bases in between. Germline CDR1 and CDR2: SGDLS and YYNGEE. Authors' analysis steps: Counts of nucleated cells, estimated from reference gene primer amplification, were obtained. TCRdb's table, derived via immunoSEQ multiplex PCR, lists solely in-frame clones and lacks some. The DNA was the basis for D and trimming; V, J and clone size are from that table. In the table there are 300,000 to 400,000 clones, more than 75% of which are singletons.

The TCR was taken from a woman between 18 and 30 years old who had recovered from COVID-19. This rearrangement joins TRBV9 to TRBJ1-1; a possible D gene is TRBD1 (5 bases). Material: PBMCs or T cells enriched from blood (not recorded which). CDR3 amino acids: CASSVSRDTEAFF. CDR3 bases: TGTGCCAGCAGCGTATCCAGGGACACTGAAGCTTTCTTT.